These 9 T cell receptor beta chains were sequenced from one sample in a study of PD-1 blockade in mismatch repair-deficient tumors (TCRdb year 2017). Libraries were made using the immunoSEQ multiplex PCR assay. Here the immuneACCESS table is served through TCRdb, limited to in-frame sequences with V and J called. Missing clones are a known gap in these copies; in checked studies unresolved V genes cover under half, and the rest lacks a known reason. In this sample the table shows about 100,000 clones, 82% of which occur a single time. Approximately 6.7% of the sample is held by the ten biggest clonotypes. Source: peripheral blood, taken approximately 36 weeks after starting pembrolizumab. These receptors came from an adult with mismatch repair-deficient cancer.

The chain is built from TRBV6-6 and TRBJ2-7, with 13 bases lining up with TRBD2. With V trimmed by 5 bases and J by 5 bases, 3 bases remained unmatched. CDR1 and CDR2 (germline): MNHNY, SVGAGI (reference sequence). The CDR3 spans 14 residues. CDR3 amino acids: CASSGTSGRDEQYF. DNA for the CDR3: TGTGCCAGCAGTGGTACTAGCGGGAGGGACGAGCAGTACTTC.

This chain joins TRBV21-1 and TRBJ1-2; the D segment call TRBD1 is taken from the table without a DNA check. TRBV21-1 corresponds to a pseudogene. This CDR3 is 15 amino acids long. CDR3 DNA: TGTGCCAGCAGCAAACCGGACAGGGGGGACTATGGCTACACCTTC. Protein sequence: CASSKPDRGDYGYTF.

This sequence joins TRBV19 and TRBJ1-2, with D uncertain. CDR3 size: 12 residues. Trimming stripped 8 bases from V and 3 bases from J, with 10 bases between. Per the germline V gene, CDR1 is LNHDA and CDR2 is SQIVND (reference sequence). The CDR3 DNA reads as TGTGCCAGTGGCAACTTTGACTATGGCTACACCTTC. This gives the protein CASGNFDYGYTF.

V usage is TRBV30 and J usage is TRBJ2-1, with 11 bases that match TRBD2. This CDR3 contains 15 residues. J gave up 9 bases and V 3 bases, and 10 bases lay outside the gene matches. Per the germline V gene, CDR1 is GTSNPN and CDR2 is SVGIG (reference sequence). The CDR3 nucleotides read TGTGCCTGGAGGGGGTTAGCGGGAGGGAGTGGTGAGCAGTTCTTC. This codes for CAWRGLAGGSGEQFF.

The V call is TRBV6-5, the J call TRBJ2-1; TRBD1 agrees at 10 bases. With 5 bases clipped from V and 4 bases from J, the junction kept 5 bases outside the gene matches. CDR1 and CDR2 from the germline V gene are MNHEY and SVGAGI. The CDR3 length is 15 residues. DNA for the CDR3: TGTGCCAGCAGTCCCGGGACAGGGGCTTACAATGAGCAGTTCTTC. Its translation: CASSPGTGAYNEQFF.

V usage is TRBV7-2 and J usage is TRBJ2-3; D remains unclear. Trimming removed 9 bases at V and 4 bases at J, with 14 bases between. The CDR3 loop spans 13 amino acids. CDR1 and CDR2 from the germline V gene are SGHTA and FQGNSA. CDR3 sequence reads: CASQGLGADTQYF. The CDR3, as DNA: TGTGCCAGTCAAGGATTGGGCGCAGATACGCAGTATTTT. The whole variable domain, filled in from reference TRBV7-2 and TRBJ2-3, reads GAGVSQSPSNKVTEKGKDVELRCDPISGHTALYWYRQSLGQGLEFLIYFQGNSAPDKSGLPSDRFSAERTGGSVSTLTIQRTQQEDSAVYLCASQGLGADTQYFGPGTRLTVL.

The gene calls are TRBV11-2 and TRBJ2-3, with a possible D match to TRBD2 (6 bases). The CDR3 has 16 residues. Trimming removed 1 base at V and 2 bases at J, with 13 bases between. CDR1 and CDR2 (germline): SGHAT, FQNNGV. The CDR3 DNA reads TGTGCCAGCAGCTTAGTTTTCCCGGGAGACACAGATACGCAGTATTTT. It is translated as CASSLVFPGDTDTQYF.

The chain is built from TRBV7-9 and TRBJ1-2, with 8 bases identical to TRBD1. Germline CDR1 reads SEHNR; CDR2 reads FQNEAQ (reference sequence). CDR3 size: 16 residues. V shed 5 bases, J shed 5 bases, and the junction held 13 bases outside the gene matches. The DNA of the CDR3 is TGTGCCAGCAGCGTCACCGGGACAGGATTGGAATATGGCTACACCTTC. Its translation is CASSVTGTGLEYGYTF.

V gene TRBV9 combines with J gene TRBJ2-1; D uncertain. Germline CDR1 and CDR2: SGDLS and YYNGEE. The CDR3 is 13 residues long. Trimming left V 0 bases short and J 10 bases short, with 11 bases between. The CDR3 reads CASSVAWESEQFF. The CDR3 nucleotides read TGTGCCAGCAGCGTAGCTTGGGAAAGCGAGCAGTTCTTC. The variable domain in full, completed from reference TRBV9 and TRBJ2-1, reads DSGVTQTPKHLITATGQRVTLRCSPRSGDLSVYWYQQSLDQGLQFLIQYYNGEERAKGNILERFSAQQFPDLHSELNLSSLELGDSALYFCASSVAWESEQFFGPGTRLTVL.